The T cell receptor beta chain described here comes from a study of neurological immune-mediated disorders. Points from the study as a whole: The multiple sclerosis repertoire cluster had no association with any clinical or MRI feature.

The cDNA was produced through 5'RACE with 10-nucleotide random UMIs. Every sequencing run generated in excess of 160 million TCR-beta sequences. These sequences covered 15-18 subjects. One entry per CDR3 protein, called by TCRdb with MiXCR from the 5' RACE reads. The sample includes approximately 66,000 distinct CDR3 sequences, around 3.7% of them seen just once. Germline lookup yields CDR1 MNHNS and CDR2 SASEGT. This CDR3 comprises 15 residues. The V and J ends lost 0 bases and 5 bases respectively, with 10 bases between them. This clonotype was picked up a small number of times. What it recognizes is unknown.

Sequenced input: PBMCs. The J gene is TRBJ2-2, the V gene TRBV6-1; unclear D gene. This receptor was taken from a middle-aged man with multiple sclerosis. CDR3 region: CASSEALQWTGELFF. The CDR3 coding sequence is TGTGCCAGCAGTGAAGCGCTTCAGTGGACCGGGGAGCTGTTTTTT.